The T cell receptor beta chain under discussion was sequenced for a study of cytomegalovirus exposure and HLA in healthy donors (dated by TCRdb to 2016 to 2017). For context, the study as a whole: An earlier analysis of several hundred of the donors reported approximately 290 Gb of sequence data and roughly 110 million unique TCR beta sequences from about 179 million T cells. The T cell repertoires of about 700 subjects were profiled by immunosequencing and related to cytomegalovirus serostatus. Approximately 310 gigabases of sequencing data and approximately 84 million unique TCR sequences were included in an early release covering around 650 HLA-typed donors. Among the roughly 380 genotyped donors, 81% belonged to the genetic ancestry cluster associated with self-reported Caucasian donors. Alongside the repertoire data, information on donor age, sex, ethnicity and CMV serostatus was compiled. Among some 400 genotyped donors of the cohort, an average of approximately 240,000 unique TCR beta nucleotide sequences was sequenced per donor, of which about 20% were non-productive. About five DR-DQ haplotypes were handled as single units for association and clustering because linkage in the cohort was strong. In a later genetic analysis, genome-wide SNP genotypes for about 65% of the roughly 700 donors were used, and that subset was treated as a discovery cohort. HLA typing covered class I and class II loci at four-digit resolution. An earlier analysis of approximately 640 of the donors applied high-throughput TCR beta sequencing to assess whether each TCR beta V gene segment acted as functional or pseudogenic. A later analysis re-analyzed previously published TCR beta repertoires from 600 to 850 donors and added high-resolution HLA genotyping to study TCR occurrence patterns. Every discovery cohort repertoire had been produced on one sequencing platform. Besides the first cohort of roughly 700 subjects, a separate validation cohort made up of over 95 different subjects was used. To predict cytomegalovirus infection status, the study combined high-throughput TCR immunosequencing, statistical association of individual TCRs with disease status, and machine learning. Rather than drawing on any new phenotypic data, the later analysis identified candidate immune exposures from TCR beta sequences and the way those sequences occurred across donors. The study aimed to test whether signatures of past pathogen exposure could be identified by cataloging public T cell receptors. Typing coverage differed by locus: A, B, C, DRB1 and DQB1 were typed in about 620-640 donors, DQA1 in roughly 510, DPA1 in 600 to 610, and DPB1 in 472.

Study-level results and caveats: A cluster of highly shared sequence variants was judged likely to be a technical artifact of the sequencing pipeline. CMV serostatus was the only immune exposure information available for the cohort. A further reported finding was that TCR beta sequences accurately predicted the HLA-A and HLA-B alleles for most subjects in the first cohort. The study gave a list of under 200 TCR beta chains associated with cytomegalovirus. Because counts were too low, roughly 17 rarely observed V segments, including chromosome 9 orphons, were left out of the earlier analysis of 500 to 750 of the donors. According to a later analysis, parvovirus B19, influenza, CMV and Epstein-Barr virus appeared linked to several top co-occurrence clusters. Compared with the approximately 710-donor mean, donors in an Asian-associated ancestry cluster had fewer N-insertions in productive TCRs, according to a later genetic analysis. Across donors, most TCR sequences were observed very rarely, whereas some public TCRs were present in many individuals. In an earlier analysis of approximately 600 of the donors, most TCR beta V segments were observed in productive rearrangements about 87% or about 30% of the time, broadly matching IMGT annotations. When HLA alleles, especially DR and DQ, strongly co-occurred, TCR associations were difficult to assign to individual alleles. According to a later analysis, most CMV-associated TCR beta chains appeared to be HLA-restricted, and the HLA associations seemed to be driven largely by CMV exposure. In a later analysis, HLA-associated TCR beta chains showed more clonal expansion and lower generation probabilities than non-associated chains that were equally common. At a false discovery rate of 0.05, a later analysis linked under 20,000 TCR beta sequences to specific HLA alleles. A few of the identified cytomegalovirus-associated TCR beta chains were confirmed in vitro to be specific for cytomegalovirus antigens. The classifier was reported to diagnose cytomegalovirus status with high specificity and sensitivity in both the original cohort and the validation cohort. Linkage disequilibrium might explain the correlated functional status among segregating V segments, but an unknown experimental factor could not be excluded. V-gene and J-gene trimming of TCR beta chains was associated with a missense DCLRE1C variant in a later genetic analysis, and the association was replicated in an independent cohort. It was suggested by the authors that the approach could potentially be generalized to other disease states and immunological phenotypes. Only TCR beta chains were sequenced in this cohort, and the absence of alpha or paired-chain data limited detectable features. In a later analysis, the rate of TCR association differed among HLA loci, with DRB1 alleles having the most associated TCRs and HLA-C alleles having the fewest. Some IMGT-functional V segments, including TRBV6-2 and TRBV6-3, could not be told apart with the 87-base-pair reads, so those segments were excluded. Sequencing depth was assumed to be roughly uniform across donors in the presence/absence analyses, though that assumption may not hold. HLA typing was unavailable for some donors at each locus, so association tests used only the typed subset.

This clone was seen only a few times. Its binding antigen is unknown. One base away there is no much larger clone; base qualities are not given. The germline V and J ends show losses of 0 bases and 3 bases respectively, and no gene match explains 8 bases of the junction. For CDR1 and CDR2, the germline V gene lists SGHRS and YFSETQ. The CDR3 numbers 17 residues from cysteine through phenylalanine. Only CDR3 DNA remains: 51 bases, in frame from the first base. Preparation of the library involved the immunoSEQ multiplex PCR assay. For the multiplex PCR, a mixture combining 60 forward primers for TCR Vbeta segments and 13 reverse primers for TCR Jbeta segments was used. The CDR3 region of rearranged TCR beta genes was amplified from genomic DNA with a multiplex PCR assay. The Illumina HiSeq System was used to sequence the amplified TCR beta libraries as 87-base-pair reads. The original methods were these. Across the roughly 700 repertoires, a later analysis counted 80 million or so unique TCR beta chains, around 10 million of which were shared by at least two donors. To remove PCR and sequencing errors, raw reads were error-corrected and collapsed into unique sequences using a nearest-neighbor algorithm that merged closely related sequences. Alignment of CDR3 sequences to IMGT reference sequences was used to assign V, D and J gene segments. For a sequence to be retained, a match of at least six nucleotides to both a V gene segment and a J gene segment was required. A rearrangement was called productive if the CDR3 had no stop codons and remained in frame with V and J, and every other rearrangement was called non-productive. Following IMGT convention, CDR3 was defined as the stretch from the second conserved V-encoded cysteine to the conserved J-encoded phenylalanine. The earlier analysis of 550 to 650 of the donors excluded any sequence lacking an unambiguous match to a single V gene segment. An earlier analysis of over 450 of the donors classified V segments as functional when productive rearrangements were above 56.7% and as segregating when the standard deviation between donors was above 5%. A statistical classification framework was developed to diagnose cytomegalovirus status using the catalog of TCR beta chain sequences. In a later analysis, TCR nucleotide sequences were compared against IMGT/GENE-DB human TR gene sequences so that V and J genes could be assigned. Using the TCRdist pipeline, a later analysis assigned CDR3 sequences along with most-parsimonious VDJ recombination scenarios. In a later analysis, every TCR beta chain was defined by the combination of its CDR3 amino acid sequence and its V-gene family, and reads without a unique V-gene family were dropped. To address suspected cross-contamination and a sequencing artifact, a later analysis removed roughly 640 highly shared, low-generation-probability nucleotide sequences. In a later analysis, a clonal expansion index for each public chain was calculated from normalized within-repertoire ranks of inferred template counts. In a later analysis, generation probabilities were computed with a VDJ recombination model fitted to out-of-frame rearrangements, and the resulting probabilities were checked against IGoR. Hypergeometric tests were used in a later analysis to score TCR-TCR, TCR-HLA and TCR-CMV co-occurrence, with a repertoire-size bias correction applied to the TCR pairs. A later analysis estimated false discovery rates by permuting HLA or CMV assignments 20 times. A later analysis grouped co-occurring TCRs with DBSCAN, adding TCRdist sequence similarity when clustering within HLA-allele-positive subsets. Repertoires with fewer than 30,000 or more than 120,000 public chains, plus five repertoires with anomalous nucleotide sharing, were excluded from co-occurrence clustering. The source is immuneACCESS, and TCRdb retained only in-frame sequences with V and J called. Part of the clones is not carried over; for the studies checked, unresolved V genes explain less than half of this, and the remainder is unexplained. That table furnishes V, J and clone size, whereas the DNA furnished D and trimming. The sample data list fewer than 200,000 clones, and 82% of these were observed just once. The ten largest account for 1.5% of the sample.

The cohort was made up of about 610 healthy bone marrow donors. At the time of sampling, every cohort member was nominally healthy, though immune exposures that went unrecorded were likely present. The donor tested CMV seronegative, placing the donor among the 300 to 400 seronegative members of the cohort. A peripheral blood sample was collected from each donor, and TCR beta sequencing was performed on peripheral blood mononuclear cells. Genomic DNA was extracted from the blood cell samples with the Qiagen DNeasy Blood Extraction Kit. Sequenced sample: PBMCs. Recombination connected TRBV5-1 to TRBJ2-7; the central 11 bases match TRBD2. This TCR came from a male donor in good health and CMV-seronegative. CDR3 region: CASSLEARLAGLYEQYF. The nucleotides read TGCGCCAGCAGCTTGGAGGCCAGACTAGCGGGGCTCTACGAGCAGTACTTC. Beyond the CDR3, the reference TRBV5-1 and TRBJ2-7 genes provide the residues; the full variable domain reads: KAGVTQTPRYLIKTRGQQVTLSCSPISGHRSVSWYQQTPGQGLQFLFEYFSETQRNKGNFPGRFSGRQFSNSRSEMNVSTLELGDSALYLCASSLEARLAGLYEQYFGPGTRLTVT.